A selection of T cell receptor beta chains follows, all from one sample in a study of shared clonotypes between healthy human individuals. Produced via immunoSEQ multiplex PCR; TCRdb's table is partial and in-frame only. The data show some 2,000,000 clones, just under 95% seen once. Sequencing input: naive CD8+ T cells sorted from blood. The receptors originated from a man aged 18 to 30 in good health. Each CDR3 is given with its conserved first and last residue. A D gene is named only where the DNA matches it firmly. Only part of the rows carry a size: once, few, many, or a class if the clone is expanded.

>TRBV13|-|TRBJ2-2|16|TRBD1
CASSSTGGTNTGELFF
TGTGCCAGCAGCTCCACAGGGGGCACGAACACCGGGGAGCTGTTTTTT
>TRBV10-3|few|TRBJ1-2|13|-
CAFSPGANYGYTF
TGTGCCTTCTCGCCGGGAGCCAACTATGGCTACACCTTC
>TRBV28|-|TRBJ2-7|13|-
CASSLTGTFEQYF
TGTGCCAGCAGTTTAACAGGGACCTTCGAGCAGTACTTC
>TRBV5-4|-|TRBJ2-5|19|TRBD2
CASSPGTSGGLLGQETQYF
TGTGCCAGCAGCCCGGGGACTAGCGGGGGTCTTTTGGGCCAAGAGACCCAGTACTTC
>TRBV6-5|-|TRBJ2-1|14|TRBD2
CASSTGTSYNEQFF
TGTGCCAGCAGTACCGGGACTAGCTACAATGAGCAGTTCTTC
>TRBV9|-|TRBJ2-7|14|TRBD2
CASSVDLAGGQQYF
TGTGCCAGCAGCGTAGATCTAGCGGGAGGGCAGCAGTACTTC
>TRBV27|once|TRBJ2-7|14|-
CASSLGPYYYEQYF
TGTGCCAGCAGTTTAGGACCATACTACTACGAGCAGTACTTC
>TRBV7-9|-|TRBJ2-5|15|-
CASSSPGTRQETQYF
TGTGCCAGCAGCTCTCCCGGGACAAGACAAGAGACCCAGTACTTC
>TRBV7-9|-|TRBJ2-3|16|TRBD2
CASSTMSGGHTDTQYF
TGTGCCAGCAGCACCATGAGCGGGGGGCACACAGATACGCAGTATTTT
>TRBV4-3|-|TRBJ1-4|15|TRBD1
CASSPKDRADEKLFF
TGCGCCAGCAGCCCGAAGGACAGGGCTGATGAAAAACTGTTTTTT
>TRBV2|-|TRBJ2-3|11|-
CASSDSDTQYF
TGTGCCAGCAGTGATTCGGATACGCAGTATTTT
>TRBV27|once|TRBJ2-7|13|-
CASSGTAAYEQYF
TGTGCCAGCAGTGGGACGGCAGCCTACGAGCAGTACTTC
>TRBV4-1|-|TRBJ1-1|13|-
CASSQDVTGEAFF
TGCGCCAGCAGCCAAGACGTGACAGGTGAAGCTTTCTTT
>TRBV7-6|-|TRBJ2-3|12|-
CASRLSTDTQYF
TGTGCCAGCAGGCTCTCTACAGATACGCAGTATTTT
>TRBV7-9|-|TRBJ2-7|13|-
CASSLGQGGEQYF
TGTGCCAGCAGCTTGGGTCAGGGCGGCGAGCAGTACTTC
>TRBV19|-|TRBJ1-1|14|-
CASSTRDDLTEAFF
TGTGCCAGTAGTACCCGGGACGACCTCACTGAAGCTTTCTTT
>TRBV7-2|-|TRBJ2-7|12|-
CASSPSGYEQYF
TGTGCCAGCAGCCCCTCCGGCTACGAGCAGTACTTC
>TRBV9|-|TRBJ2-5|16|TRBD2
CASSLDGSGGLETQYF
TGTGCCAGCAGCTTGGACGGGAGCGGGGGGCTAGAGACCCAGTACTTC
>TRBV4-1|-|TRBJ1-6|17|TRBD1
CASSQVGTGFGNSPLHF
TGCGCCAGCAGCCAAGTCGGGACAGGGTTTGGTAATTCACCCCTCCACTTT
>TRBV9|-|TRBJ2-7|13|TRBD1
CASSGQGAYEQYF
TGTGCCAGCAGCGGACAGGGGGCCTACGAGCAGTACTTC
>TRBV6-1|-|TRBJ1-5|18|-
CASSDPTDRTYSNQPQHF
TGTGCCAGCAGTGACCCTACGGACAGAACCTATAGCAATCAGCCCCAGCATTTT
>TRBV2|-|TRBJ1-2|15|TRBD1
CASTGTGGENYGYTF
TGTGCCAGCACCGGGACAGGGGGCGAAAACTATGGCTACACCTTC
>TRBV7-9|-|TRBJ2-5|13|TRBD2
CASSSGTKETQYF
TGTGCCAGCAGCTCCGGGACTAAAGAGACCCAGTACTTC
>TRBV29-1|once|TRBJ2-1|15|-
CSVDKGGDSFYEQFF
TGCAGCGTTGATAAGGGCGGAGATAGTTTCTATGAGCAGTTCTTC
>TRBV27|-|TRBJ2-7|14|-
CASSPERSSYEQYF
TGTGCCAGCAGTCCGGAGCGGAGCTCCTACGAGCAGTACTTC